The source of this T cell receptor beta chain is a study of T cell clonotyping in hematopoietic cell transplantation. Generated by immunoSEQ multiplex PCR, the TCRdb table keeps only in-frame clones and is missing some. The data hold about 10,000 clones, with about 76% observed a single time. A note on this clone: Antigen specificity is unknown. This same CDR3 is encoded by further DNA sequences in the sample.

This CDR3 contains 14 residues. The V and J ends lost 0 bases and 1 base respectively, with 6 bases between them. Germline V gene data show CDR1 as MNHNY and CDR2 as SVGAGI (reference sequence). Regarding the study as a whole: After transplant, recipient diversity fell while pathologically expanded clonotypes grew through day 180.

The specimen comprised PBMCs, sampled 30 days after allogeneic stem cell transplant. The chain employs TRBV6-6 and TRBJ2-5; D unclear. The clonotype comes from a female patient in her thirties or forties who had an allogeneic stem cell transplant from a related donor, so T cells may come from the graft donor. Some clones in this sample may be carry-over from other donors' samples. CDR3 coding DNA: TGTGCCAGCAGTTACTCTCAGTTCCAAGAGACCCAGTACTTC. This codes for CASSYSQFQETQYF.